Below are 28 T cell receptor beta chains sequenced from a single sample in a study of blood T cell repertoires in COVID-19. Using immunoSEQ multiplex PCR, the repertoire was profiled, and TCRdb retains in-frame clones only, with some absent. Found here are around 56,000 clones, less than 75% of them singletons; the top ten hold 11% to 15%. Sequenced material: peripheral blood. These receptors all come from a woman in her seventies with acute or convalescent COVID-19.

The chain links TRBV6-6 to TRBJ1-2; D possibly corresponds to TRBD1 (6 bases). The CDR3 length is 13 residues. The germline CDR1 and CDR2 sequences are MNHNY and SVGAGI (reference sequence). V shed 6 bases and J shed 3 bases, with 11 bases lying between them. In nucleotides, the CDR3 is TGTGCCAGCAGGCAACAGGGAGACTATGGCTACACCTTC. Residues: CASRQQGDYGYTF.

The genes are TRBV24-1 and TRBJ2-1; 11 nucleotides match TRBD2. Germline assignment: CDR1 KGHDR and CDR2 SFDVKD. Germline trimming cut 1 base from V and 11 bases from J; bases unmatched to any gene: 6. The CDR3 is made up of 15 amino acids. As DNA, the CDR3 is TGTGCCACCAGTGATTTAGGTAGCGGGGGGGCCCAGCAGTTCTTC. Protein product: CATSDLGSGGAQQFF.

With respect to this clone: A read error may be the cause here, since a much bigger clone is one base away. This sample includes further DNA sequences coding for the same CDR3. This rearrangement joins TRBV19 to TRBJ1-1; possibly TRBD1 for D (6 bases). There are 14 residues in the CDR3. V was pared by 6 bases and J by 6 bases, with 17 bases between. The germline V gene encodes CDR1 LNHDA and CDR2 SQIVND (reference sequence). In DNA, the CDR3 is TGTGCCAGTAGGGGTCACAGGGACTACGCTGAAGCTTTCTTT. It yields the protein CASRGHRDYAEAFF.

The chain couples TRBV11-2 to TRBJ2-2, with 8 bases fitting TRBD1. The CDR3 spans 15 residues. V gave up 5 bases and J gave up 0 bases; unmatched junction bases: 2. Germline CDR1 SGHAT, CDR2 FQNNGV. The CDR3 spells CASSATGANTGELFF. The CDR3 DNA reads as TGTGCCAGCAGCGCGACAGGGGCGAACACCGGGGAGCTGTTTTTT.

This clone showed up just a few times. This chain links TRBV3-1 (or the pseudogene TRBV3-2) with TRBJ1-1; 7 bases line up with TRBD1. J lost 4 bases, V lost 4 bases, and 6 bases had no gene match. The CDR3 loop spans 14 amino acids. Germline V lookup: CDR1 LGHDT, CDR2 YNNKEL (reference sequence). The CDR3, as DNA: TGTGCCAGCAGCCCGCCGGGACAGAGCACTGAAGCTTTCTTT. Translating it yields CASSPPGQSTEAFF.

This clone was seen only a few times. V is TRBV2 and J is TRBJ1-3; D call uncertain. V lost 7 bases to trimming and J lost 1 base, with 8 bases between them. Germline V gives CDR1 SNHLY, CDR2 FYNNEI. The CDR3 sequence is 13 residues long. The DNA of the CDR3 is TGTGCCAGCAAGCGAGGGTCTGGAAACACCATATATTTT. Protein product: CASKRGSGNTIYF.

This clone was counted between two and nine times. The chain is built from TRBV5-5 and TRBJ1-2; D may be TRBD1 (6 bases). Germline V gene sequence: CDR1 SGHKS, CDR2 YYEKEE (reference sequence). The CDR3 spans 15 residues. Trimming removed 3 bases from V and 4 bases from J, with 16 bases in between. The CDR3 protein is CASSSPGDLSYGYTF. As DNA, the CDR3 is TGTGCCAGCAGCTCCCCAGGGGATTTATCCTATGGCTACACCTTC.

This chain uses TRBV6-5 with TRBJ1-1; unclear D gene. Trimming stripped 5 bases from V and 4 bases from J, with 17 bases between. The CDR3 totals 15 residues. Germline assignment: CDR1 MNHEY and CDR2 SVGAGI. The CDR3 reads CASSPRKAGSTEAFF. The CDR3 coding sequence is TGTGCCAGCAGTCCTCGGAAGGCGGGGTCCACTGAAGCTTTCTTT.

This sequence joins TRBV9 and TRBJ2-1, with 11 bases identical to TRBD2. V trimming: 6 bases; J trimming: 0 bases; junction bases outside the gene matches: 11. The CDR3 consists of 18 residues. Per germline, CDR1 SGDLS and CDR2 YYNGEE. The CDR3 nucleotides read TGTGCCAGCACCTCGACTAGCGGGGCCTCGAGCTCCTACAATGAGCAGTTCTTC. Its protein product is CASTSTSGASSSYNEQFF.

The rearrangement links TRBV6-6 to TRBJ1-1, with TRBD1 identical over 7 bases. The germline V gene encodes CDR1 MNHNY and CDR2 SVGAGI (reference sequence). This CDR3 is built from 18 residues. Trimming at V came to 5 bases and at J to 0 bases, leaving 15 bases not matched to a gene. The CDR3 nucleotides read TGTGCCAGCAGTCGTGGGACAGCCCAACGATTCATGAACACTGAAGCTTTCTTT. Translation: CASSRGTAQRFMNTEAFF.

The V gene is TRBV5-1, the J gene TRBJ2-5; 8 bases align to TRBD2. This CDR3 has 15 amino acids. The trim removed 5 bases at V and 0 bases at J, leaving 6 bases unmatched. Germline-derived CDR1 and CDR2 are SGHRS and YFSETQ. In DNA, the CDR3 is TGCGCCAGCAGTTCGGGACTAGTGTACCAAGAGACCCAGTACTTC. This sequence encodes CASSSGLVYQETQYF.

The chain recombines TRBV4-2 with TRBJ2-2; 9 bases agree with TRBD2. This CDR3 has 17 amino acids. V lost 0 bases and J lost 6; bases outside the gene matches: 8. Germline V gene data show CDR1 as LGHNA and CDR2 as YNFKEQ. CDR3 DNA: TGTGCCAGCAGCCAAGATCTGGGGACTAGCAAAGCCGGGGAGCTGTTTTTT. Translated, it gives CASSQDLGTSKAGELFF.

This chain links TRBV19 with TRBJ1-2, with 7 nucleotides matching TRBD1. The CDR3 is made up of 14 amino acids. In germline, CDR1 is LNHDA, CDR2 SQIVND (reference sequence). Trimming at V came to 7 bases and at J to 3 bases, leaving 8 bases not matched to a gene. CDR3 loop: CASNEGQLYYGYTF. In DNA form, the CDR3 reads TGTGCCAGTAATGAGGGACAGCTGTACTATGGCTACACCTTC.

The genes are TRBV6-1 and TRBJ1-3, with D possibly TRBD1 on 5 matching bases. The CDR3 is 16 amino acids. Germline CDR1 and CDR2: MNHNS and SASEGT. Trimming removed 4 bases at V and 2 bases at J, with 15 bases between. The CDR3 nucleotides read TGTGCCAGCAGTGGTCTCCAGGGCGCTCCTGGAAACACCATATATTTT. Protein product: CASSGLQGAPGNTIYF.

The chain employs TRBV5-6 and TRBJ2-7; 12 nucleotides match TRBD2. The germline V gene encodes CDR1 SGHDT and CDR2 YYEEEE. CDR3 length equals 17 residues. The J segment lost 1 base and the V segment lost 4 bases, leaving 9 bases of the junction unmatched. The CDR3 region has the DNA TGTGCCAGCAGCCTCGGACTAGCGGGGTTAGTATCCTACGAGCAGTACGTC. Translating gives CASSLGLAGLVSYEQYV.

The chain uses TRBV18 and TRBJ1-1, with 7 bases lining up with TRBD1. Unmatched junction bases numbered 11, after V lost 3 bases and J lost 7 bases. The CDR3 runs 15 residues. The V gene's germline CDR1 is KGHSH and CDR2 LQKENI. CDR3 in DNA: TGTGCCAGCTCACCCTCCTCATCCGGGACAGTTGAAGCTTTCTTT. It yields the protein CASSPSSSGTVEAFF.

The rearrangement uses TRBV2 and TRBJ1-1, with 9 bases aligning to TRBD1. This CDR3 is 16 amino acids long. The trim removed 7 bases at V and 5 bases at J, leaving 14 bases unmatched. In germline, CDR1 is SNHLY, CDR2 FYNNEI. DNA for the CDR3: TGTGCCAGCATTAGGGACAGGGCCGGTGGGAAAACTGAAGCTTTCTTT. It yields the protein CASIRDRAGGKTEAFF. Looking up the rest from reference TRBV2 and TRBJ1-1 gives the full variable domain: EPEVTQTPSHQVTQMGQEVILRCVPISNHLYFYWYRQILGQKVEFLVSFYNNEISEKSEIFDDQFSVERPDGSNFTLKIRSTKLEDSAMYFCASIRDRAGGKTEAFFGQGTRLTVV.

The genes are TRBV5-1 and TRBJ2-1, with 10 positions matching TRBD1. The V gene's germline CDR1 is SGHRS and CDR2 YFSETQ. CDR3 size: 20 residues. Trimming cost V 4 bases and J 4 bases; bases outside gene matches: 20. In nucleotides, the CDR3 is TGCGCCAGCAGCACCCCCCCCGACAGGGGGCCCCGTATGTTTTACAATGAGCAGTTCTTC. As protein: CASSTPPDRGPRMFYNEQFF.

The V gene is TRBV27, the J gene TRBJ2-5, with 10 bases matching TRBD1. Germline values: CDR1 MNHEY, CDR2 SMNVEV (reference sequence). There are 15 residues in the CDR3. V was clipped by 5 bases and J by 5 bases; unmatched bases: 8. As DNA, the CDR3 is TGTGCCAGCAGTCCGACCCCGGGACAGGGGGAGACCCAGTACTTC. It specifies CASSPTPGQGETQYF.

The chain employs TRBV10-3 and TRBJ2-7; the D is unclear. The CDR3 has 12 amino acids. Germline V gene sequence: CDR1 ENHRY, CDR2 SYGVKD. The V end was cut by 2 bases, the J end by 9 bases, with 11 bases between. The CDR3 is CAISEEATRQYV. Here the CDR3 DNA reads TGTGCCATCAGTGAGGAGGCCACTCGGCAGTACGTC.

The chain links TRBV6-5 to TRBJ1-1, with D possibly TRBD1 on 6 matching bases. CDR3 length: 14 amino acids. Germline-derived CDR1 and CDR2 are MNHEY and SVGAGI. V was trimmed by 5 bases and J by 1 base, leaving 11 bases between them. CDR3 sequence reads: CASSRTDRNTEAFF. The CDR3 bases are TGTGCCAGCAGTCGGACAGACCGGAACACTGAAGCTTTCTTT.

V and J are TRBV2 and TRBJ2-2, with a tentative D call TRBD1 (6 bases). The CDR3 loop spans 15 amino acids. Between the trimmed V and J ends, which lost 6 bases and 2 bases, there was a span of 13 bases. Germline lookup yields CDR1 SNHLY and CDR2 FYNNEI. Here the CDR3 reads CASRAGTHNTGELFF. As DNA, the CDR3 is TGTGCCAGCAGGGCCGGGACACACAACACCGGGGAGCTGTTTTTT.

CDR3 nucleotides: TGCGCCAGCAGCCAAACCACAGCGGGCAGGACTGAAGCTTTCTTT. This gives the protein CASSQTTAGRTEAFF. The chain is built from TRBV4-1 and TRBJ1-1; D gene ambiguous. Trimming shortened V by 2 bases and J by 5 bases, and 15 bases separated the two germline ends. Looked up from germline, CDR1 is MGHRA and CDR2 is YSYEKL. This CDR3 has 15 amino acids.

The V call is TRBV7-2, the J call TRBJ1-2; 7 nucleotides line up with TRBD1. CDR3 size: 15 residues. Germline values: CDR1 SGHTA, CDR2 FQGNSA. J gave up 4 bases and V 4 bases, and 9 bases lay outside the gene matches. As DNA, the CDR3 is TGTGCCAGCAGCTCAAAACAGGGGCTCGGCTATGGCTACACCTTC. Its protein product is CASSSKQGLGYGYTF.

CDR3: CASSGLSIGWGRRRPLHF. CDR3 in DNA: TGTGCCAGCAGCGGCTTATCAATAGGCTGGGGAAGGAGGCGACCCCTCCACTTT. J is TRBJ1-6 and V is TRBV27; D is ambiguous. Germline V gives CDR1 MNHEY, CDR2 SMNVEV (reference sequence). V lost 6 bases to trimming and J lost 12 bases, with 30 bases between them. The CDR3 is 18 residues long.

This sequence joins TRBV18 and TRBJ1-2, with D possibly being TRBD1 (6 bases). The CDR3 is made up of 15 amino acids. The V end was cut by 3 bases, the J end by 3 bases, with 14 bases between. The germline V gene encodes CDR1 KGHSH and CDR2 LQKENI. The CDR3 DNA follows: TGTGCCAGCTCACCGCGGGGGCCAGGGGACTATGGCTACACCTTC. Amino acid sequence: CASSPRGPGDYGYTF. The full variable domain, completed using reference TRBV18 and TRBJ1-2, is NAGVMQNPRHLVRRRGQEARLRCSPMKGHSHVYWYRQLPEEGLKFMVYLQKENIIDESGMPKERFSAEFPKEGPSILRIQQVVRGDSAAYFCASSPRGPGDYGYTFGSGTRLTVV.

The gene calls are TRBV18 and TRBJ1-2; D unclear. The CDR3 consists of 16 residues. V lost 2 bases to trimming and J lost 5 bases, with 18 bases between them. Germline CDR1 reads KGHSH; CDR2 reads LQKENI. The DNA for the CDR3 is TGTGCCAGCTCACCAGAGGGAGGAAGGGAAGTTTATGGCTACACCTTC. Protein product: CASSPEGGREVYGYTF.

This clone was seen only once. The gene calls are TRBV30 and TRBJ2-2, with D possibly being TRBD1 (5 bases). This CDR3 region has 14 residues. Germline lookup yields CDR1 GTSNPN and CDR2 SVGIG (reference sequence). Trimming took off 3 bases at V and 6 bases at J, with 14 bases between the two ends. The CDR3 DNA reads TGTGCCTGGAGGGCGGCCTCCAGGGCCGGGGAGCTGTTTTTT. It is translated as CAWRAASRAGELFF.